The 26 T cell receptor beta chains reported below all come from one sample, sequenced in a study of cytomegalovirus exposure and HLA in healthy donors. PCR primers comprised 60 Vbeta and 13 Jbeta primers. Sequenced by immunoSEQ multiplex PCR; TCRdb stores in-frame clones only, minus some. Altogether about 140,000 clones are present, 60% to 75% being singletons, with the ten largest covering about 1.5%. The sample taken for sequencing was PBMCs. All receptors come from a human donor in good health.

This clone was observed a few times. The chain joins TRBV27 to TRBJ2-1; TRBD2 aligns across 12 bases. This CDR3 region has 17 residues. V was clipped by 5 bases and J by 1 base; unmatched bases: 6. CDR1 is MNHEY and CDR2 is SMNVEV in the germline V gene (reference sequence). The CDR3 DNA reads TGTGCCAGCAGTCTCGGACTAGCGGGATCGTCCTACAATGAGCAGTTCTTC. It is translated as CASSLGLAGSSYNEQFF.

This chain uses TRBV7-8 with TRBJ2-7; D is possibly TRBD2 (5 bases). The CDR3 has 15 amino acids. Deletions cut 1 base from V and 1 base from J, with 11 bases between. Germline CDR1 SGHVS, CDR2 FQNEAQ. The DNA of the CDR3 is TGTGCCAGCAGCTTAGTTGAGGGCCAATCCTACGAGCAGTACTTC. Residues: CASSLVEGQSYEQYF. The full variable domain, completed using reference TRBV7-8 and TRBJ2-7, is GAGVSQSPRYKVAKRGQDVALRCDPISGHVSLFWYQQALGQGPEFLTYFQNEAQLDKSGLPSDRFFAERPEGSVSTLKIQRTQQEDSAVYLCASSLVEGQSYEQYFGPGTRLTVT.

The chain carries TRBV19 and TRBJ2-5; 8 nucleotides agree with TRBD2. The CDR3 loop spans 15 amino acids. Per the germline V gene, CDR1 is LNHDA and CDR2 is SQIVND (reference sequence). V gave up 5 bases and J gave up 4 bases; unmatched junction bases: 9. DNA for the CDR3: TGTGCCAGTAGTTCGAGCGGGAGTACGGGAGAGACCCAGTACTTC. It specifies CASSSSGSTGETQYF.

The chain carries TRBV2 and TRBJ2-3, with a weak D call TRBD1 (6 bases). The CDR3 is 13 amino acids. Per germline, CDR1 SNHLY and CDR2 FYNNEI. With 6 bases removed from V and 6 bases from J, the gap between germline ends came to 13 bases. The CDR3 reads CASSLTGLDTQYF. The CDR3 DNA reads TGTGCCAGCAGCCTCACAGGGTTGGATACGCAGTATTTT.

In its sample, this clone was seen a few times. V is TRBV5-1 and J is TRBJ2-2; D gene unclear. The V end lost 1 base, the J end lost 7 bases, and 5 bases lay between the germline ends. CDR3 length: 12 residues. Germline CDR1 and CDR2: SGHRS and YFSETQ. The CDR3 spells CASSLSGGELFF. CDR3 DNA: TGCGCCAGCAGCTTGTCGGGCGGGGAGCTGTTTTTT. Full variable domain (missing parts from reference TRBV5-1 and TRBJ2-2): KAGVTQTPRYLIKTRGQQVTLSCSPISGHRSVSWYQQTPGQGLQFLFEYFSETQRNKGNFPGRFSGRQFSNSRSEMNVSTLELGDSALYLCASSLSGGELFFGEGSRLTVL.

The chain recombines TRBV28 with TRBJ2-1; D possibly corresponds to TRBD1 (6 bases). Germline lookup yields CDR1 MDHEN and CDR2 SYDVKM. The CDR3 runs 15 residues. Trimming cost V 4 bases and J 6 bases, with 16 bases left between them. CDR3 region: CASSSPGASLNEQFF. In nucleotides, the CDR3 is TGTGCCAGCAGTTCCCCAGGGGCTAGCCTCAATGAGCAGTTCTTC.

About this clone itself: The junction and the germline gene differ at one end; a read error may be behind it. The rearrangement uses TRBV7-7 and TRBJ2-2; D not certain. From germline, CDR1 is SSHAT and CDR2 FNYEAQ (reference sequence). The CDR3 contains 14 residues. The CDR3 loop reads CASSIYGNTGELFF. Written as DNA, the CDR3 is TGTGCTAGCAGCATCTATGGGAACACCGGGGAGCTGTTTTTT.

This clone appeared a few times. The chain combines TRBV5-4 with TRBJ2-1; TRBD2 agrees at 13 bases. Trimming removed 4 bases from V and 6 bases from J; junction bases left unmatched: 4. The CDR3 has 15 amino acids. Germline V lookup: CDR1 SGHNT, CDR2 YYREEE (reference sequence). CDR3 DNA sequence: TGTGCCAGCAGCACGGGACTAGCGGGAAGCAATGAGCAGTTCTTC. Translating gives CASSTGLAGSNEQFF. The whole variable domain, filled in from reference TRBV5-4 and TRBJ2-1, reads ETGVTQSPTHLIKTRGQQVTLRCSSQSGHNTVSWYQQALGQGPQFIFQYYREEENGRGNFPPRFSGLQFPNYSSELNVNALELDDSALYLCASSTGLAGSNEQFFGPGTRLTVL.

This clone turned up a few times. The chain employs TRBV29-1 and TRBJ1-1, with 8 bases aligning to TRBD1. Germline V gene data show CDR1 as SQVTM and CDR2 as ANQGSEA. The length of the CDR3 is 13 residues. The V segment lost 7 bases and the J segment 3 bases; nucleotides outside the gene matches: 7. As DNA, the CDR3 is TGCAGCGCTAAACAGGGGGGAGACACTGAAGCTTTCTTT. It is translated as CSAKQGGDTEAFF.

This clone has a handful of counts. This rearrangement joins TRBV28 to TRBJ2-7, with 7 nucleotides matching TRBD2. V lost 4 bases and J lost 1; bases outside the gene matches: 7. Germline CDR1 is MDHEN and CDR2 is SYDVKM. The CDR3 spans 15 residues. The CDR3, as DNA: TGTGCCAGCAGTTCACCCGGGGGGTTATCCTACGAGCAGTACTTC. Its translation is CASSSPGGLSYEQYF.

The chain carries TRBV9 and TRBJ2-5; 7 bases fit TRBD2. This CDR3 region has 15 residues. V trimming: 0 bases; J trimming: 5 bases; junction bases outside the gene matches: 7. The germline CDR1 and CDR2 sequences are SGDLS and YYNGEE. The CDR3 DNA reads TGTGCCAGCAGCGTAGGGAATGGCGGGAGTGAGACCCAGTACTTC. It specifies CASSVGNGGSETQYF.

This clone was counted a few times. This sequence joins TRBV28 and TRBJ2-1; no clear D. This CDR3 spans 12 amino acids. CDR1 is MDHEN, CDR2 SYDVKM, per germline. V shed 5 bases and J shed 4 bases, with 6 bases lying between them. CDR3 coding DNA: TGTGCCAGCAGTGCACTATACAATGAGCAGTTCTTC. It translates to CASSALYNEQFF.

This chain joins TRBV19 and TRBJ2-5, with 7 positions matching TRBD2. V shed 10 bases and J 8 bases; nucleotides not matched to a gene: 13. The CDR3 runs 13 residues. CDR1 is LNHDA and CDR2 is SQIVND in the germline V gene (reference sequence). CDR3 DNA: TGTGCCACCTCCGGGACTACCGCTGGCACCCAGTACTTC. It translates to CATSGTTAGTQYF.

CDR3 residues: CASSPGWNSNQPQHF. Here the CDR3 DNA reads TGTGCCAGCAGTCCAGGTTGGAATAGCAATCAGCCCCAGCATTTT. This rearrangement joins TRBV28 to TRBJ1-5; D is undetermined. The germline V and J ends were trimmed by 5 bases and 0 bases, with 11 bases remaining between them. The germline V gene encodes CDR1 MDHEN and CDR2 SYDVKM. This CDR3 is built from 15 residues.

The CDR3 protein is CASSRMGGNSPLAKNIQYF. CDR3 nucleotides: TGCGCCAGCAGCCGCATGGGCGGGAACAGCCCGCTAGCCAAAAACATTCAGTACTTC. The gene calls are TRBV5-1 and TRBJ2-4; the D gene is possibly TRBD2 (6 bases). The V end lost 4 bases, the J end lost 0 bases, and 23 bases lay between the germline ends. Germline V gene lookup returns CDR1 SGHRS and CDR2 YFSETQ. The CDR3 runs 19 residues. The complete variable domain, with remaining parts taken from reference TRBV5-1 and TRBJ2-4, reads KAGVTQTPRYLIKTRGQQVTLSCSPISGHRSVSWYQQTPGQGLQFLFEYFSETQRNKGNFPGRFSGRQFSNSRSEMNVSTLELGDSALYLCASSRMGGNSPLAKNIQYFGAGTRLSVL.

The V and J genes are TRBV6-1 and TRBJ2-2, with 8 bases identical to TRBD1. Losses at the gene ends were 6 bases for V and 6 bases for J; bases not matched to a gene: 3. Per germline, CDR1 MNHNS and CDR2 SASEGT. The CDR3 length is 13 residues. CDR3 DNA: TGTGCCAGCAGAAAGACAGGGGCCGGGGAGCTGTTTTTT. Its translation is CASRKTGAGELFF.

The rearrangement joins TRBV11-3 to TRBJ2-1; the D gene is possibly TRBD1 (5 bases). V shed 5 bases and J shed 6 bases, with 11 bases lying between them. The length of the CDR3 is 13 residues. Germline V gene lookup returns CDR1 SGHNT and CDR2 YENEEA. Here the CDR3 DNA reads TGTGCCAGCAGCCAAGACAGCCTCAATGAGCAGTTCTTC. Protein: CASSQDSLNEQFF.

Of note for this clone: This CDR3 is also generated by other DNA sequences in the sample. The chain is built from TRBV9 and TRBJ2-1; TRBD2 agrees at 7 bases. CDR3 length: 15 residues. In germline, CDR1 is SGDLS, CDR2 YYNGEE. J gave up 3 bases and V 0 bases, and 3 bases lay outside the gene matches. Here the CDR3 DNA reads TGTGCCAGCAGCGTAGGTGGCGGGAGCTACAATGAGCAGTTCTTC. This translates into CASSVGGGSYNEQFF.

The chain carries TRBV27 and TRBJ1-2, with 7 bases lining up with TRBD1. In germline, CDR1 is MNHEY, CDR2 SMNVEV (reference sequence). The CDR3 is 15 amino acids. The trim removed 6 bases at V and 2 bases at J, leaving 9 bases unmatched. The CDR3 sequence: CASSTGARGNYGYTF. The DNA of the CDR3 is TGTGCCAGCAGCACAGGGGCCCGGGGGAACTATGGCTACACCTTC.

In the case of this clone: One junction end disagrees with the germline gene, perhaps due to a read error. The chain uses TRBV15 and TRBJ2-5; a weak D match, TRBD1 (6 bases). The length of the CDR3 is 16 residues. Germline loops: CDR1 LNHNV, CDR2 YYDKDF (reference sequence). The CDR3 region is CATSGDMAGDGETQYF. The CDR3 DNA reads as TGTGCCACCAGCGGAGATATGGCAGGGGATGGGGAGACCCAGTACTTC. Combining the CDR3 with reference TRBV15 and TRBJ2-5 gives the whole variable domain DAMVIQNPRYQVTQFGKPVTLSCSQTLNHNVMYWYQQKSSQAPKLLFHYYDKDFNNEADTPDNFQSRRPNTSFCFLDIRSPGLGDTAMYLCATSGDMAGDGETQYFGPGTRLLVL.

The gene calls are TRBV28 and TRBJ1-5; maybe TRBD1 (6 bases). V was clipped by 1 base and J by 0 bases, with 7 bases between them. CDR1 is MDHEN and CDR2 is SYDVKM in the germline V gene. This CDR3 has 15 residues. CDR3 coding DNA: TGTGCCAGCAGTTTATCAGGGGCTAGCAATCAGCCCCAGCATTTT. Amino acids: CASSLSGASNQPQHF.

V and J are TRBV10-1 and TRBJ2-1, with TRBD1 matching 9 bases. V shed 4 bases and J 2 bases; nucleotides not matched to a gene: 6. CDR3 size: 16 residues. From germline, CDR1 is WNHNN and CDR2 SYGVQD (reference sequence). This chain's CDR3 is CASSAGQGIPYNEQFF. In DNA, the CDR3 is TGCGCCAGCAGTGCAGGACAGGGGATCCCCTACAATGAGCAGTTCTTC.

This sequence joins TRBV28 and TRBJ1-2; 10 nucleotides agree with TRBD1. This CDR3 has 15 residues. Germline V gives CDR1 MDHEN, CDR2 SYDVKM. Trimming removed 5 bases from V and 3 bases from J; junction bases left unmatched: 6. The CDR3 sequence is CASSPLTGGDYGYTF. Written as DNA, the CDR3 is TGTGCCAGCAGTCCCCTGACAGGGGGCGACTATGGCTACACCTTC.

This clone was found a few times. V usage is TRBV7-3 and J usage is TRBJ2-5; D possibly corresponds to TRBD1 (6 bases). The CDR3 is made up of 13 amino acids. Trimming shortened V by 5 bases and J by 5 bases, and 12 bases separated the two germline ends. Germline V gene lookup returns CDR1 SGHTA and CDR2 FQGTGA. The CDR3 is CASSRGQGETQYF. CDR3 DNA sequence: TGTGCCAGCAGCCGCGGTCAGGGGGAGACCCAGTACTTC.

The chain uses TRBV7-2 and TRBJ2-5; 7 bases fit TRBD1. CDR1 SGHTA and CDR2 FQGNSA come from the germline V gene. V lost 4 bases to trimming and J lost 6 bases; unmatched junction nucleotides: 8. This CDR3 region has 14 residues. In DNA, the CDR3 is TGTGCCAGCAGCTCGTACAACAGGGGACAGACCCAGTACTTC. It specifies CASSSYNRGQTQYF.

The rearrangement joins TRBV19 to TRBJ1-5; 8 bases map to TRBD1. V lost 4 bases, J lost 4 bases, and 6 bases stayed unmatched. Germline V gene sequence: CDR1 LNHDA, CDR2 SQIVND (reference sequence). The CDR3 runs to 15 residues. The CDR3: CASSTGTGLNQPQHF. CDR3 nucleotides: TGTGCCAGTAGTACTGGGACAGGCCTTAATCAGCCCCAGCATTTT.